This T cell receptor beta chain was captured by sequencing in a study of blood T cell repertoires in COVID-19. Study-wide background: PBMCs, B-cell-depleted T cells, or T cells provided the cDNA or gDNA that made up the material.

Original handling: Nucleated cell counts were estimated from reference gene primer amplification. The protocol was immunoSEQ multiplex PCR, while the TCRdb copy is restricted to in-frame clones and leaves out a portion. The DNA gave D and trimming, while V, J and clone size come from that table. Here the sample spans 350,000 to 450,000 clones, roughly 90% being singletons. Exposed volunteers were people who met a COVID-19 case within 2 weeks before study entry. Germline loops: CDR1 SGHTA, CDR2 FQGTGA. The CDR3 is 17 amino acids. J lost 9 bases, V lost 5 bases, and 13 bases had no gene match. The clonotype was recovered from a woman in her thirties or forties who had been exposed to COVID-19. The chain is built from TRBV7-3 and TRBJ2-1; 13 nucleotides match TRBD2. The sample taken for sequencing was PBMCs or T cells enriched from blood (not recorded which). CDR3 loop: CASSTIPTSGRATEQFF. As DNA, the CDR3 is TGTGCCAGCAGCACGATCCCTACTAGCGGGAGGGCCACTGAGCAGTTCTTC.